This T cell receptor (beta chain) was captured in a study of early stage breast cancer tumors. The wider study: Of some 17 invasive breast tumors, twelve were hormone receptor-positive, HER2-negative. Whole-study findings and limits: In most of the 16 patients, blood comparison separated tumor from normal breast.

Germline CDR1 and CDR2: LGHNA and YSLEER. Trimming cost V 4 bases and J 2 bases, with 9 bases left between them. This CDR3 spans 14 amino acids. Turning to this clone: Its antigen is as yet unknown.

Only in-frame clones appear in the TCRdb table, and some are missing; sequencing was by immunoSEQ multiplex PCR. The sample contains over 45,000 clones, 75% to 85% of which appear only once. The clonotype was recovered from a person aged 45-65 years with breast cancer. The specimen sequenced was blood. The genes are TRBV4-3 and TRBJ1-5; D is unresolved. In DNA, the CDR3 is TGCGCCAGCAGCCCCCTAGTCGGCAATCAGCCCCAGCATTTT. Translating gives CASSPLVGNQPQHF.